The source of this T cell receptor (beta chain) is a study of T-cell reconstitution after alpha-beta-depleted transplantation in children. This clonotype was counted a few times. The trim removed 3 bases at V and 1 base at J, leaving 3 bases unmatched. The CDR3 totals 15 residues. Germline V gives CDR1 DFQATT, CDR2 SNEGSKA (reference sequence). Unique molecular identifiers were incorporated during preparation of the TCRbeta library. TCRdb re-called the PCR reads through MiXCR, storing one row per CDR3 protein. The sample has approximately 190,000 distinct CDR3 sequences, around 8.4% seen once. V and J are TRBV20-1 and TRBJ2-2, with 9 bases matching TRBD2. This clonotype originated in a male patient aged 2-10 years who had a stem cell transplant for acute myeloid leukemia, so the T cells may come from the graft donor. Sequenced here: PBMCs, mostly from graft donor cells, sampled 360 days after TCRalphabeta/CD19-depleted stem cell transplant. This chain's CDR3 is CSASGREGNTGELFF. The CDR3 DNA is TGCAGTGCTAGCGGGCGGGAGGGGAACACCGGGGAGCTGTTTTTT.